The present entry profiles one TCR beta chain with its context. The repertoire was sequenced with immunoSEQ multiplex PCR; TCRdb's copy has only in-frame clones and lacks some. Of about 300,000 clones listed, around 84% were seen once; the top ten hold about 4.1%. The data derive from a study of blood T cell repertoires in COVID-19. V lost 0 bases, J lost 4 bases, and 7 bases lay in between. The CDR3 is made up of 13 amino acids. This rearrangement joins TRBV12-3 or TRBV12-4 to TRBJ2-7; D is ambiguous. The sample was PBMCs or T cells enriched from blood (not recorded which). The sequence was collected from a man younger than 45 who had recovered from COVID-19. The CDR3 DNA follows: TGTGCCAGCAGTTTAGCCAGGTGGTACGAGCAGTACTTC. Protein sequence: CASSLARWYEQYF.